This T cell receptor (beta chain) was sequenced for a study of T and B cells in COVID-19 patients. Study-level findings and limits: CD4+, regulatory T cell, CD8+ and sorted SARS-CoV-2-responsive or tetramer+ T cells were not yet sequenced. Patients with COVID-19 reportedly showed strongly skewed T cell receptor beta variable and joining gene usage.

BIOMED2 TRB-A/B primer pools were used in multiplex TRB PCR. One entry per CDR3 protein, called by TCRdb with MiXCR from the multiplex PCR reads. The repertoire has about 27,000 distinct CDR3 sequences, approximately 29% of them found once; the top ten carry 1.5% to 2%. This clonotype was recorded a few times. The antigen is undetermined. Blood genomic DNA input for TRB amplification was 250-500 ng. The CDR3 totals 14 residues. V lost 4 bases and J lost 6, with 11 bases in between. The germline V gene has CDR1 SGHNT and CDR2 YYREEE (reference sequence). The sequence derives from a human donor who had recovered from COVID-19. This rearrangement joins TRBV5-4 to TRBJ1-6, with TRBD1 as a possible D gene (5 bases). Sequencing input: blood. CDR3 DNA: TGTGCCAGCAGCACCAAGGGGATTAATTCACCCCTCCACTTT. Protein sequence: CASSTKGINSPLHF.